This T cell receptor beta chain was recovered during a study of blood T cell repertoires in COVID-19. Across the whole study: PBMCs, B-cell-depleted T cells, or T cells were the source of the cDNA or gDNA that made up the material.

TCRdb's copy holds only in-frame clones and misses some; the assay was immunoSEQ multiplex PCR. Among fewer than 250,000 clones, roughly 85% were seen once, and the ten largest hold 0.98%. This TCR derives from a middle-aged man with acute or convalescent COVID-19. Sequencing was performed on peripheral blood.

This chain's CDR3 is CASSLERSQQTEAFF. The DNA of the CDR3 is TGTGCCAGCAGCTTAGAAAGGTCACAACAGACTGAAGCTTTCTTT. The V and J genes are TRBV7-6 and TRBJ1-1; no clear D. Germline CDR1 SGHVS, CDR2 FNYEAQ. This CDR3 region has 15 residues. V shed 1 base and J shed 5 bases, with 14 bases lying between them.